This T cell receptor beta chain was sequenced for a study of blood T cell repertoires in COVID-19. Study-level information: Material from acute and convalescent COVID-19 was sourced from the United States, Italy and Spain. The analysed material was cDNA or gDNA that came from T cells, B-cell-depleted T cells, or PBMCs.

Seattle-derived patients entered the study during active infection and were followed longitudinally. Germline CDR1 is KGHSH and CDR2 is LQKENI. The CDR3 totals 13 residues. The V and J ends lost 4 bases and 4 bases respectively, with 7 bases between them. Per the original methods: Estimation of nucleated cell counts relied on the amplification of reference gene primers. Some clones are missing from TCRdb's copy, which holds only in-frame ones; the method was immunoSEQ multiplex PCR. That table is the source of V, J and clone size, and D and trimming were worked out from the DNA. The table lists some 260,000 clones, 70% to 90% of them singletons.

The V call is TRBV18, the J call TRBJ2-2; D remains unclear. The origin of this receptor is a woman under 40 with COVID-19, enrolled during active disease. The sequenced sample was peripheral blood. CDR3 sequence reads: CASSLSTTGELFF. The CDR3 coding sequence is TGTGCCAGCTCACTTTCTACCACCGGGGAGCTGTTTTTT.